The 23 T cell receptor beta chains listed next were all sequenced from one sample in a study of blood T cell repertoires in COVID-19. The assay was immunoSEQ multiplex PCR, and TCRdb's table has in-frame clones only and misses some. The sample includes some 11,000 clones, 82% of them seen just once. Source material: peripheral blood. These receptors all stem from a man older than 75 with acute or convalescent COVID-19.

The rearrangement links TRBV5-6 to TRBJ2-7, with 10 bases identical to TRBD1. V was clipped by 3 bases and J by 6 bases; unmatched bases: 6. CDR1 and CDR2 from the germline V gene are SGHDT and YYEEEE. The CDR3 runs 14 residues. The DNA for the CDR3 is TGTGCCAGCAGCTGGGGACAGGGGTCGGGCGAGCAGTACTTC. This codes for CASSWGQGSGEQYF.

The V and J genes are TRBV11-2 and TRBJ2-7, with D perhaps matching TRBD2 (6 bases). The V end was cut by 3 bases, the J end by 10 bases, with 22 bases between. This CDR3 is 15 amino acids long. Germline loops: CDR1 SGHAT, CDR2 FQNNGV. DNA of the CDR3: TGTGCCAGCAGCTTGGGGGGACCAAGTCAGGGCGGACAGTACTTC. Residues: CASSLGGPSQGGQYF. The full variable domain, its missing parts supplied by reference TRBV11-2 and TRBJ2-7, is EAGVAQSPRYKIIEKRQSVAFWCNPISGHATLYWYQQILGQGPKLLIQFQNNGVVDDSQLPKDRFSAERLKGVDSTLKIQPAKLEDSAVYLCASSLGGPSQGGQYFGPGTRLTVT.

The chain uses TRBV19 and TRBJ1-3; 7 positions match TRBD1. This CDR3 has 14 amino acids. Trimming removed 9 bases from V and 2 bases from J; junction bases left unmatched: 7. The germline CDR1 and CDR2 sequences are LNHDA and SQIVND (reference sequence). Here the CDR3 DNA reads TGTGCCAGCTTCGACAGGGCGACTGGAAACACCATATATTTT. This gives the protein CASFDRATGNTIYF. Full variable domain (outside the CDR3, taken from reference TRBV19 and TRBJ1-3): DGGITQSPKYLFRKEGQNVTLSCEQNLNHDAMYWYRQDPGQGLRLIYYSQIVNDFQKGDIAEGYSVSREKKESFPLTVTSAQKNPTAFYLCASFDRATGNTIYFGEGSWLTVV.

This sequence joins TRBV7-2 and TRBJ1-5; D is possibly TRBD1 (5 bases). Trimming pared 1 base from V and 4 bases from J, leaving 14 bases between. Germline V gene data show CDR1 as SGHTA and CDR2 as FQGNSA. The CDR3 has 16 amino acids. DNA for the CDR3: TGTGCCAGCAGCTTAGATACTCTCCGGGGGAATCAGCCCCAGCATTTT. This translates into CASSLDTLRGNQPQHF.

This rearrangement joins TRBV5-1 to TRBJ2-5, with 8 positions matching TRBD2. Germline assignment: CDR1 SGHRS and CDR2 YFSETQ. The CDR3 is 14 residues long. V lost 4 bases, J lost 5 bases, and 7 bases stayed unmatched. CDR3 sequence reads: CASSAAGGWETQYF. For the CDR3, the DNA is TGCGCCAGCAGCGCGGCGGGGGGCTGGGAGACCCAGTACTTC.

The chain uses TRBV4-1 and TRBJ2-3; 9 positions agree with TRBD2. Germline trimming cut 9 bases from V and 5 bases from J; bases unmatched to any gene: 6. Germline assignment: CDR1 MGHRA and CDR2 YSYEKL. This CDR3 has 13 residues. This chain's CDR3 is CASGGGEGDTQYF. DNA for the CDR3: TGCGCCAGTGGCGGGGGGGAAGGAGATACGCAGTATTTT.

J is TRBJ2-3 and V is TRBV19; D gene ambiguous. There are 14 residues in the CDR3. CDR1 and CDR2 (germline): LNHDA, SQIVND (reference sequence). Trimming left V 5 bases short and J 0 bases short, with 9 bases between. The CDR3 sequence: CASSLQLSTDTQYF. The CDR3 DNA reads TGTGCCAGTAGTTTACAGCTCAGCACAGATACGCAGTATTTT.

The J gene is TRBJ2-2, the V gene TRBV12-5; D remains unclear. Germline loops: CDR1 LGHNT, CDR2 FRNRAP. V dropped 7 bases and J dropped 0 bases, with 6 bases sitting between them. This CDR3 region has 13 residues. The chain's CDR3 is CASADSNTGELFF. The CDR3 coding sequence is TGTGCTAGTGCAGATTCGAACACCGGGGAGCTGTTTTTT.

The chain links TRBV3-1 (or the pseudogene TRBV3-2) to TRBJ2-3; tentatively, D is TRBD1 (5 bases). The CDR3 is 17 amino acids. V was pared by 3 bases and J by 1 base, with 17 bases between. Germline CDR1 and CDR2: LGHDT and YNNKEL (reference sequence). The DNA for the CDR3 is TGTGCCAGCAGCCAGGACACTACCTACCCTGGCACAGATACGCAGTATTTT. Protein product: CASSQDTTYPGTDTQYF.

This clone was detected only once. The J gene is TRBJ2-7, the V gene TRBV12-3 or TRBV12-4; D call uncertain. The CDR3 has 12 amino acids. V gave up 3 bases and J gave up 5 bases, with 8 bases separating them. This CDR3 reads CASSFLANEQYF. The CDR3 bases are TGTGCCAGCAGTTTTCTGGCAAACGAGCAGTACTTC.

V is TRBV19 and J is TRBJ2-7; possibly TRBD1 for D (6 bases). V gave up 5 bases and J gave up 6 bases, with 14 bases separating them. CDR1 and CDR2 (germline): LNHDA, SQIVND (reference sequence). The CDR3 has 13 amino acids. The DNA for the CDR3 is TGTGCCAGTAGTGCACGGACAGTACCCGAGCAGTACTTC. Translated: CASSARTVPEQYF.

The genes are TRBV7-2 and TRBJ2-3; D is possibly TRBD2 (6 bases). V lost 2 bases and J 2 bases, leaving 11 bases between the germline ends. The CDR3 loop spans 15 amino acids. Germline values: CDR1 SGHTA, CDR2 FQGNSA. The CDR3 protein is CASSLKRAYTDTQYF. The CDR3 DNA is TGTGCCAGCAGCTTAAAGCGGGCGTACACAGATACGCAGTATTTT.

The chain couples TRBV6-5 to TRBJ2-6, with D tentatively TRBD1 (6 bases). V was clipped by 7 bases and J by 3 bases, with 10 bases between them. This CDR3 comprises 14 residues. CDR1 and CDR2 from the germline V gene are MNHEY and SVGAGI. CDR3 amino acids: CASTTGFGANVLTF. For the CDR3, the DNA is TGTGCCAGCACAACAGGGTTTGGGGCCAACGTCCTGACTTTC.

The chain is built from TRBV3-1 (or the pseudogene TRBV3-2) and TRBJ1-1; D remains unclear. The germline V and J ends were trimmed by 4 bases and 1 base, with 10 bases remaining between them. Germline V lookup: CDR1 LGHDT, CDR2 YNNKEL (reference sequence). CDR3 length equals 14 residues. CDR3: CASSPQPGNTEAFF. CDR3 DNA sequence: TGTGCCAGCAGCCCCCAGCCGGGGAACACTGAAGCTTTCTTT.

The chain combines TRBV6-5 with TRBJ1-6; tentative D call: TRBD1 (5 bases). CDR3 size: 13 residues. Germline V gene data show CDR1 as MNHEY and CDR2 as SVGAGI. V gave up 8 bases and J gave up 7 bases, with 12 bases separating them. The CDR3: CASGQGRNSPLHF. For the CDR3, the DNA is TGTGCCAGCGGGCAGGGAAGAAATTCACCCCTCCACTTT.

This chain uses TRBV5-1 with TRBJ2-3; 9 bases align to TRBD2. The V gene end was trimmed by 4 bases and the J gene end by 0 bases; junction bases not matched to a gene: 15. CDR1 is SGHRS and CDR2 is YFSETQ in the germline V gene. This CDR3 has 19 amino acids. The CDR3 DNA is TGCGCCAGCAGCCATATATTTGATCGACTAGCGGAAAGCACAGATACGCAGTATTTT. This gives the protein CASSHIFDRLAESTDTQYF.

CDR3 residues: CASSLGQGIANYGYTF. In DNA form, the CDR3 reads TGTGCCAGCAGCTTGGGACAGGGGATCGCTAACTATGGCTACACCTTC. V is TRBV5-4 and J is TRBJ1-2; 8 nucleotides align to TRBD1. The CDR3 totals 16 residues. The junction had 4 bases not matched to a gene; V was cut back by 0 bases and J by 0 bases. Germline V gene sequence: CDR1 SGHNT, CDR2 YYREEE (reference sequence).

The chain uses TRBV6-1 and TRBJ1-3; D uncertain. With 0 bases removed from V and 3 bases from J, the gap between germline ends came to 12 bases. The CDR3 has 16 residues. CDR1 and CDR2 from the germline V gene are MNHNS and SASEGT. The CDR3: CASSEAVRFGGNTIYF. In DNA, the CDR3 is TGTGCCAGCAGTGAAGCGGTACGGTTTGGTGGAAACACCATATATTTT.

The chain couples TRBV30 to TRBJ2-1; 8 bases align to TRBD2. This CDR3 spans 16 amino acids. Looked up from germline, CDR1 is GTSNPN and CDR2 is SVGIG (reference sequence). V lost 4 bases to trimming and J lost 3 bases; unmatched junction nucleotides: 11. The chain's CDR3 is CAWKRRRGVLYNEQFF. CDR3 bases: TGTGCCTGGAAAAGGAGGCGGGGGGTTCTCTACAATGAGCAGTTCTTC. The complete variable domain, with remaining parts taken from reference TRBV30 and TRBJ2-1, reads SQTIHQWPATLVQPVGSPLSLECTVEGTSNPNLYWYRQAAGRGLQLLFYSVGIGQISSEVPQNLSASRPQDRQFILSSKKLLLSDSGFYLCAWKRRRGVLYNEQFFGPGTRLTVL.

This chain links TRBV18 with TRBJ1-2; D not resolved. V was shortened by 0 bases and J by 8 bases, with 10 bases between the two germline ends. Germline lookup yields CDR1 KGHSH and CDR2 LQKENI. The CDR3 has 13 amino acids. The CDR3 reads CASSPPGGWGYTF. The CDR3 DNA sequence: TGTGCCAGCTCACCACCCGGTGGTTGGGGCTACACCTTC.

The rearrangement joins TRBV6-2 or TRBV6-3 to TRBJ1-2; D might be TRBD1 (5 bases). Per the germline V gene, CDR1 is MNHEY and CDR2 is SVGEGT. The CDR3 covers 13 residues. Trimming shortened V by 5 bases and J by 4 bases, and 11 bases separated the two germline ends. The CDR3, as DNA: TGTGCCAGCAGTATACAGGCTGGCTATGGCTACACCTTC. It is translated as CASSIQAGYGYTF.

The chain is built from TRBV18 and TRBJ2-3; 7 positions match TRBD1. Germline V gene data show CDR1 as KGHSH and CDR2 as LQKENI. V gave up 2 bases and J gave up 2 bases; unmatched junction bases: 7. The CDR3 extends over 16 amino acids. CDR3 nucleotides: TGTGCCAGCTCACCAAAGACAGGGACATTCACAGATACGCAGTATTTT. As protein: CASSPKTGTFTDTQYF. Looking up the rest from reference TRBV18 and TRBJ2-3 gives the full variable domain: NAGVMQNPRHLVRRRGQEARLRCSPMKGHSHVYWYRQLPEEGLKFMVYLQKENIIDESGMPKERFSAEFPKEGPSILRIQQVVRGDSAAYFCASSPKTGTFTDTQYFGPGTRLTVL.

The V gene is TRBV7-2, the J gene TRBJ1-2; no definite D call. From germline, CDR1 is SGHTA and CDR2 FQGNSA. The V and J ends lost 2 bases and 4 bases respectively, with 8 bases between them. This CDR3 comprises 13 residues. CDR3 nucleotide sequence: TGTGCCAGCAGCTTACAGGTGCTCTATGGCTACACCTTC. Its protein product is CASSLQVLYGYTF. The full variable domain, completed using reference TRBV7-2 and TRBJ1-2, is GAGVSQSPSNKVTEKGKDVELRCDPISGHTALYWYRQSLGQGLEFLIYFQGNSAPDKSGLPSDRFSAERTGGSVSTLTIQRTQQEDSAVYLCASSLQVLYGYTFGSGTRLTVV.